These T cell receptor beta chains were read from a single sample in a study of T cell responses to AZD1222 COVID-19 vaccine. Only in-frame clones appear in the TCRdb table, and some are missing; sequencing was by immunoSEQ multiplex PCR. The table has about 140,000 clones, 80% to 95% seen once. Sequences were derived from peripheral blood, sampled on day 0 of AZD1222 vaccination. The receptor set was obtained from an adult in good health. The CDR3 runs from the conserved cysteine through the conserved F or W. D genes are given only for firm matches. Expanded clones get a size class; other rows say once, few or many, or leave the size out.

v_gene	j_gene	d_gene	abundance	CDR3nt	CDR3aa
TRBV5-8	TRBJ2-7	.	.	TGTGCCAGCAGCTTTTTCCAGGTGGAGATCTACGAGCAGTACTTC	CASSFFQVEIYEQYF
TRBV28	TRBJ2-2	.	.	TGTGCCAGCATCGCCGCCGTGGGTAGCCCAATCGGGGAGCTGTTTTTT	CASIAAVGSPIGELFF
TRBV6-6	TRBJ1-4	.	.	TGTGCCAGCAGTTCCCCAACCGTTCCTAATGAAAAACTGTTTTTT	CASSSPTVPNEKLFF
TRBV5-4	TRBJ2-1	TRBD2	.	TGTGCCAGCAGCTCGGGACTAGCGGGAGTTGAGCAGTTCTTC	CASSSGLAGVEQFF
TRBV19	TRBJ2-7	TRBD1	few	TGTGCCAGTGCTGGAAGGAGGACAGGGGGCAGTTACGAGCAGTACTTC	CASAGRRTGGSYEQYF
TRBV7-6	TRBJ2-1	.	.	TGTGCCAGCAGCTCATTGGGGGGCAGCGGCAATGAGCAGTTCTTC	CASSSLGGSGNEQFF
TRBV28	TRBJ1-2	.	.	TGTGCCAGCGGGCGAATTCACTATGGCTACACCTTC	CASGRIHYGYTF
TRBV5-4	TRBJ1-6	TRBD1	.	TGTGCCAGCAGCAAGCTGCTTGCTGGCAGGGGGCTGTATTCACCCCTCCACTTT	CASSKLLAGRGLYSPLHF
TRBV7-9	TRBJ1-4	.	.	TGTGCCAGCAGCTCCTACAGGTCCTCGAATGAAAAACTGTTTTTT	CASSSYRSSNEKLFF
TRBV4-3	TRBJ2-1	.	.	TGCGCCAGCAGCCAGGGCGACAGGCGGACGATGTACAATGAGCAGTTCTTC	CASSQGDRRTMYNEQFF
TRBV3-1/TRBV3-2	TRBJ1-2	.	.	TGTGCCAGCAGCCAAGGAGCTCGTATAGAAGGCTACACCTTC	CASSQGARIEGYTF
TRBV7-7	TRBJ2-1	TRBD2	.	TGTGCCAGCAGTAGACTGAGGAGCGGGAGCTACAATGAGCAGTTCTTC	CASSRLRSGSYNEQFF
TRBV6-5	TRBJ2-1	TRBD2	.	TGTGCCAGCAGTTCCCATACTAGCGGGAGGCTGAATGAGCAGTTCTTC	CASSSHTSGRLNEQFF
TRBV15	TRBJ2-1	.	.	TGTGCCACCAGCAGTTCTACGGACAGACCCTCCTACAATGAGCAGTTCTTC	CATSSSTDRPSYNEQFF
TRBV5-1	TRBJ2-1	TRBD2	.	TGCGCCAGCAGCTTGGGGGCGGGAGGTCCGCAAGCTGAGCAGTTCTTC	CASSLGAGGPQAEQFF
TRBV7-9	TRBJ2-1	TRBD1	.	TGTGCCAGCCGGGACAGGGCCCCTCGCGAGCAGTTCTTC	CASRDRAPREQFF
TRBV29-1	TRBJ2-5	.	once	TGCAGCGTTGGGGTCATGGGCCAGACCCAGTACTTC	CSVGVMGQTQYF
TRBV14	TRBJ1-2	TRBD1	.	TGTGCCAGCAGCCGAGACAGGGGGCTGCAAGGTGGCTACACCTTC	CASSRDRGLQGGYTF
TRBV2	TRBJ2-1	TRBD2	.	TGTGCCAGCAGTGAAACTTCAGCGGGAGTCTCCAATGAGCAGTTCTTC	CASSETSAGVSNEQFF
TRBV19	TRBJ2-7	TRBD2	.	TGTGCCAGTAGTGTAAGCGGGAGGGCCCCCTACGAGCAGTACTTC	CASSVSGRAPYEQYF
TRBV19	TRBJ2-7	.	.	TGTGCCAGTAGCCGGGACCCACATACTTTCTACGAGCAGTACTTC	CASSRDPHTFYEQYF
TRBV6-6	TRBJ1-1	TRBD1	once	TGTGCCAGCACCCCCAGGGGGTCAGGGGTCGGTGAAGCTTTCTTT	CASTPRGSGVGEAFF
TRBV24-1	TRBJ2-1	.	.	TGTGCCACCAGTTCGACACTAAGCTCCTACAATGAGCAGTTCTTC	CATSSTLSSYNEQFF
TRBV28	TRBJ2-1	TRBD2	.	TGTGCCAGCAGCACTCATCTAGCGGGGGGGTTTTTCTTC	CASSTHLAGGFFF
TRBV19	TRBJ2-5	TRBD2	.	TGTGCCAGTAGTATGAGTTGGGCTAGCGGGACGCTGGAGACCCAGTACTTC	CASSMSWASGTLETQYF